A single sample is the source of the 28 T cell receptor beta chains below, sequenced in a study of regulatory and conventional T cells in RAG deficiency. The sorted conventional CD4+ T cells were CD25-low and CD127-high, with genomic DNA sequenced. TCRdb's copy holds only in-frame clones and misses some; the assay was immunoSEQ multiplex PCR. Counted here are some 20,000 clones, around 94% occurring once; the ten biggest clones make up about 0.73%. In addition, the sample was reused for a study of regulatory T cells. That source notes: The PCR used 52 TRBV and 13 TRBJ primers.

The sample taken for sequencing was CD4+ T cells sorted from blood. The receptors were sampled from a human donor in good health.

The genes are TRBV10-3 and TRBJ1-6; 7 bases fit TRBD1. Germline V gives CDR1 ENHRY, CDR2 SYGVKD. V dropped 8 bases and J dropped 5; count of bases not matched to a gene: 12. The length of the CDR3 is 16 residues. The CDR3, as DNA: TGTGCCATCGCCAGGACAGGAGGAAGTAATAATTCACCCCTCCACTTT. It is translated as CAIARTGGSNNSPLHF.

The chain carries TRBV29-1 and TRBJ1-5; D gene uncertain. This CDR3 is 13 amino acids long. V lost 0 bases to trimming and J lost 6 bases, with 9 bases between them. Germline CDR1 reads SQVTM; CDR2 reads ANQGSEA. CDR3 sequence: CSVEELVGQPQHF. CDR3 sequence (DNA): TGCAGCGTTGAAGAGTTAGTTGGTCAGCCCCAGCATTTT.

The J gene is TRBJ1-6, the V gene TRBV19; TRBD1 agrees at 9 bases. The CDR3 runs to 14 residues. The germline gives CDR1 LNHDA, CDR2 SQIVND (reference sequence). Unmatched junction bases numbered 5, after V lost 7 bases and J lost 7 bases. The CDR3 here is CASKPTGGNSPLHF. As DNA, the CDR3 is TGTGCCAGTAAACCGACAGGGGGAAATTCACCCCTCCACTTT.

This clone appeared a few times. V is TRBV7-9 and J is TRBJ2-3, with 11 bases fitting TRBD2. The V gene end was trimmed by 5 bases and the J gene end by 2 bases; junction bases not matched to a gene: 15. The CDR3 is made up of 19 amino acids. Per the germline V gene, CDR1 is SEHNR and CDR2 is FQNEAQ (reference sequence). CDR3 sequence: CASSLPQWASGRPTDTQYF. CDR3 bases: TGTGCCAGCAGCCTCCCCCAGTGGGCTAGCGGGAGGCCCACAGATACGCAGTATTTT.

This chain connects TRBV28 to TRBJ2-7; TRBD1 matches 7 bases. Germline-derived CDR1 and CDR2 are MDHEN and SYDVKM. The CDR3 has 13 amino acids. The trim removed 6 bases at V and 3 bases at J, leaving 5 bases unmatched. CDR3 residues: CASSRDRGYEQYF. The CDR3 DNA sequence: TGTGCCAGCAGCCGGGACAGAGGCTACGAGCAGTACTTC.

The chain joins TRBV7-8 to TRBJ2-1, with 8 bases matching TRBD2. Germline V gene data show CDR1 as SGHVS and CDR2 as FQNEAQ. J gave up 0 bases and V 5 bases, and 18 bases lay outside the gene matches. This CDR3 region has 20 residues. The DNA of the CDR3 is TGTGCCAGCAGCCCATTAGCCAGAAGCGGGAGTGTAAGCTCCTACAATGAGCAGTTCTTC. As protein: CASSPLARSGSVSSYNEQFF. Using reference TRBV7-8 and TRBJ2-1 for the parts outside the CDR3, the full variable domain is GAGVSQSPRYKVAKRGQDVALRCDPISGHVSLFWYQQALGQGPEFLTYFQNEAQLDKSGLPSDRFFAERPEGSVSTLKIQRTQQEDSAVYLCASSPLARSGSVSSYNEQFFGPGTRLTVL.

The rearrangement uses TRBV11-3 and TRBJ2-2, with D unclear. The V end lost 0 bases, the J end lost 7 bases, and 12 bases lay between the germline ends. CDR3 size: 15 residues. Germline CDR1 is SGHNT and CDR2 is YENEEA. The CDR3 protein is CASSLDPRSSGELFF. The CDR3 DNA is TGTGCCAGCAGCTTAGACCCCCGGTCTAGCGGGGAGCTGTTTTTT.

The chain combines TRBV5-1 with TRBJ2-5, with 11 bases matching TRBD2. CDR1 is SGHRS, CDR2 YFSETQ, per germline. The CDR3 is made up of 18 amino acids. The V and J ends lost 0 bases and 2 bases, in that order; junction bases with no gene match: 9. Here the CDR3 DNA reads TGCGCCAGCAGCTTGGGATTAGCGGGAGGGACGATACAAGAGACCCAGTACTTC. Protein: CASSLGLAGGTIQETQYF.

Details on this clone: An end of the junction does not agree with germline; a read error may underlie this. The chain combines TRBV19 with TRBJ1-2; D unclear. The germline gives CDR1 LNHDA, CDR2 SQIVND (reference sequence). This CDR3 is built from 12 residues. This CDR3 reads CAGSASGTPVTF. CDR3 DNA: TGTGCCGGTAGTGCTTCGGGCACCCCGGTCACCTTC.

The chain joins TRBV7-8 to TRBJ2-1; D unresolved. Germline CDR1 SGHVS, CDR2 FQNEAQ. The ends were cut back, 1 base at V and 2 bases at J, with 9 bases in the middle. CDR3 size: 15 residues. CDR3 sequence reads: CASSLDGQTYNEQFF. In DNA form, the CDR3 reads TGTGCCAGCAGCTTAGACGGGCAGACCTACAATGAGCAGTTCTTC.

The rearrangement uses TRBV10-3 and TRBJ2-7; 7 nucleotides line up with TRBD1. Germline V CDR1 and CDR2: ENHRY, SYGVKD. This CDR3 is 13 amino acids long. The junction had 4 bases not matched to a gene; V was cut back by 7 bases and J by 1 base. Here the CDR3 reads CAIKDRPSYEQYF. The CDR3 nucleotides read TGTGCCATCAAGGACAGGCCGTCCTACGAGCAGTACTTC.

As for this clone: Other DNA sequences in this sample translate to the same CDR3. V usage is TRBV6-6 and J usage is TRBJ1-1, with TRBD1 matching 10 bases. Germline CDR1 MNHNY, CDR2 SVGAGI (reference sequence). V was pared by 5 bases and J by 2 bases, with 2 bases of the junction left unmatched. The CDR3 has 14 amino acids. CDR3 in amino acids: CASSRQGANTEAFF. The CDR3 bases are TGTGCCAGCAGTCGACAGGGGGCAAACACTGAAGCTTTCTTT.

CDR3 protein: CAWSRLATNNEQFF. The CDR3 region has the DNA TGTGCCTGGAGTCGGCTAGCAACTAACAATGAGCAGTTCTTC. The J gene is TRBJ2-1, the V gene TRBV30, with a tentative D call TRBD2 (5 bases). There are 14 residues in the CDR3. Germline V CDR1 and CDR2: GTSNPN, SVGIG (reference sequence). The V end lost 2 bases, the J end lost 5 bases, and 13 bases lay between the germline ends.

The rearrangement joins TRBV5-1 to TRBJ1-2; TRBD1 agrees at 10 bases. The CDR3 has 14 amino acids. CDR1 is SGHRS and CDR2 is YFSETQ in the germline V gene. With 2 bases clipped from V and 4 bases from J, the junction kept 2 bases outside the gene matches. The CDR3 coding sequence is TGCGCCAGCAGCTTCCGGGACAGGGGCTATGGCTACACCTTC. It encodes CASSFRDRGYGYTF.

V is TRBV19 and J is TRBJ1-2; 9 nucleotides match TRBD1. Trimming at V came to 3 bases and at J to 4 bases, leaving 3 bases not matched to a gene. Germline V gives CDR1 LNHDA, CDR2 SQIVND (reference sequence). This CDR3 contains 14 residues. The CDR3 spells CASSILGQGYGYTF. As DNA, the CDR3 is TGTGCCAGTAGTATTCTGGGACAGGGCTATGGCTACACCTTC.

As DNA, the CDR3 is TGTGCCAGCAGTGAAGCGCTCTACTCTGAAGCTTTCTTT. Amino acid sequence: CASSEALYSEAFF. The chain combines TRBV6-1 with TRBJ1-1; no clear D. The CDR3 has 13 amino acids. With 0 bases removed from V and 6 bases from J, the gap between germline ends came to 8 bases. Germline CDR1 is MNHNS and CDR2 is SASEGT.

This sequence joins TRBV9 and TRBJ2-5, with TRBD2 matching 10 bases. J lost 5 bases, V lost 1 base, and 5 bases had no gene match. Germline loops: CDR1 SGDLS, CDR2 YYNGEE. The CDR3 covers 15 residues. The CDR3 DNA is TGTGCCAGCAGCGTAACTCCTAGCGGGAGTGAGACCCAGTACTTC. Translating it yields CASSVTPSGSETQYF.

The rearrangement joins TRBV6-5 to TRBJ1-5; tentatively, D is TRBD1 (5 bases). This CDR3 has 14 amino acids. The ends were cut back, 2 bases at V and 6 bases at J, with 11 bases in the middle. Germline CDR1 reads MNHEY; CDR2 reads SVGAGI. The DNA for the CDR3 is TGTGCCAGCAGTTACGAAGCAGGGCGTCAGCCCCAGCATTTT. Translating it yields CASSYEAGRQPQHF.

CDR3 DNA sequence: TGTGCCAGCAGCGTAGGCAATAGCAATCAGCCCCAGCATTTT. This encodes CASSVGNSNQPQHF. This chain joins TRBV9 and TRBJ1-5, with unresolved D. The CDR3 runs 14 residues. CDR1 is SGDLS, CDR2 YYNGEE, per germline. V dropped 0 bases and J dropped 0 bases, with 4 bases sitting between them.

V and J are TRBV2 and TRBJ2-4, with D unresolved. Germline CDR1 reads SNHLY; CDR2 reads FYNNEI. V dropped 6 bases and J dropped 9 bases, with 12 bases sitting between them. CDR3 length: 12 residues. In DNA form, the CDR3 reads TGTGCCAGCAGGCCGACTTCGGGCATTCAGTACTTC. It encodes CASRPTSGIQYF.

The rearrangement links TRBV10-3 to TRBJ1-5; possibly TRBD1 for D (5 bases). The CDR3 runs to 14 residues. CDR1 and CDR2 from the germline V gene are ENHRY and SYGVKD. V lost 2 bases to trimming and J lost 2 bases, with 7 bases between them. For the CDR3, the DNA is TGTGCCATCAGTGAGCAGGGAGGCAATCAGCCCCAGCATTTT. Translating gives CAISEQGGNQPQHF.

The chain links TRBV9 to TRBJ2-7; D is unresolved. Per germline, CDR1 SGDLS and CDR2 YYNGEE. The V gene lost 3 bases and the J gene lost 7 bases, with 14 bases spanning the gap. There are 13 residues in the CDR3. CDR3 in amino acids: CASSASFGGEQYF. The DNA of the CDR3 is TGTGCCAGCAGCGCCTCTTTTGGTGGGGAGCAGTACTTC.

V is TRBV2 and J is TRBJ1-1; D not certain. Deletions cut 1 base from V and 1 base from J, with 10 bases between. The CDR3 has 15 residues. Germline V gene data show CDR1 as SNHLY and CDR2 as FYNNEI. The CDR3 sequence: CASSEVGPENTEAFF. In DNA form, the CDR3 reads TGTGCCAGCAGTGAAGTAGGGCCAGAGAACACTGAAGCTTTCTTT.

The J gene is TRBJ2-7, the V gene TRBV5-1, with 9 bases matching TRBD1. Germline lookup yields CDR1 SGHRS and CDR2 YFSETQ. V was clipped by 4 bases and J by 0 bases; unmatched bases: 8. The CDR3 is 16 residues long. The CDR3 protein is CASSRTGTGTSYEQYF. DNA of the CDR3: TGCGCCAGCAGCCGGACCGGGACAGGGACCTCCTACGAGCAGTACTTC.

CDR3 DNA: TGTGCCAGCAGCGAGGGCTTAGCGGGGGGCCGGGGGCAGTTCTTC. It codes for CASSEGLAGGRGQFF. This chain joins TRBV11-3 and TRBJ2-1; the match to TRBD2 covers 10 bases. Unmatched junction bases numbered 13, after V lost 5 bases and J lost 12 bases. Germline values: CDR1 SGHNT, CDR2 YENEEA. The CDR3 is 15 amino acids. Full variable domain (remainder filled in from reference TRBV11-3 and TRBJ2-1): EAGVVQSPRYKIIEKKQPVAFWCNPISGHNTLYWYLQNLGQGPELLIRYENEEAVDDSQLPKDRFSAERLKGVDSTLKIQPAELGDSAVYLCASSEGLAGGRGQFFGPGTRLTVL.

V is TRBV5-1 and J is TRBJ2-2; 9 bases are a match to TRBD2. The CDR3 has 16 amino acids. In germline, CDR1 is SGHRS, CDR2 YFSETQ. J lost 5 bases, V lost 2 bases, and 7 bases had no gene match. In nucleotides, the CDR3 is TGCGCCAGCAGCTTAGCGGGAGGAACAGGGACCGGGGAGCTGTTTTTT. This translates into CASSLAGGTGTGELFF.

This clone has a handful of counts. The chain uses TRBV5-4 and TRBJ2-7; TRBD2 agrees at 15 bases. This CDR3 contains 17 residues. Germline assignment: CDR1 SGHNT and CDR2 YYREEE (reference sequence). Trimming took 4 bases from V and 2 from J; bases not matched to a gene: 7. As DNA, the CDR3 is TGTGCCAGCAGCCCCGGACTAGCGGGAGGGGGTACCTACGAGCAGTACTTC. Its protein is CASSPGLAGGGTYEQYF.

The rearrangement links TRBV2 to TRBJ1-1; D might be TRBD1 (6 bases). CDR1 and CDR2 (germline): SNHLY, FYNNEI. Trimming took 6 bases from V and 6 from J, leaving 17 bases between them. The CDR3 contains 14 residues. The CDR3 here is CASSLQGGLSEAFF. Written as DNA, the CDR3 is TGTGCCAGCAGCCTACAGGGTGGATTGTCTGAAGCTTTCTTT.